One and the same sample provided the 27 T cell receptor beta chains below, sequenced in a study of response to subunit inactivated influenza vaccine. One entry per CDR3 protein, called by TCRdb with MiXCR from the RT-PCR reads. The sample includes 500,000 or so distinct CDR3 sequences, 16% of them seen just once. The starting material was CD4+ T cells sorted from PBMCs, obtained roughly 24 months after vaccination. All receptors derive from a man aged 50-75 years who received an inactivated influenza vaccine.

The chain joins TRBV29-1 to TRBJ2-3; unclear D gene. CDR1 is SQVTM, CDR2 ANQGSEA, per germline. CDR3 size: 12 residues. V was clipped by 5 bases and J by 0 bases, with 6 bases between them. The CDR3 bases are TGCAGCGTTCAGACTAGCACAGATACGCAGTATTTT. This codes for CSVQTSTDTQYF.

The J gene is TRBJ2-1, the V gene TRBV20-1, with 10 bases matching TRBD2. The CDR3 has 16 amino acids. V shed 4 bases, J shed 4 bases, and the junction held 10 bases outside the gene matches. The V gene's germline CDR1 is DFQATT and CDR2 SNEGSKA (reference sequence). CDR3 loop: CSATILAGVKYNEQFF. The CDR3 nucleotides read TGCAGTGCTACGATCCTAGCGGGGGTGAAATACAATGAGCAGTTCTTC.

This clonotype was detected only a few times. This sequence joins TRBV28 and TRBJ2-7; tentative D call: TRBD1 (6 bases). Per the germline V gene, CDR1 is MDHEN and CDR2 is SYDVKM. The ends were cut back, 6 bases at V and 0 bases at J, with 12 bases in the middle. This CDR3 has 14 residues. CDR3: CASSTGTSSYEQYF. CDR3 coding DNA: TGTGCCAGCAGCACAGGGACGAGCTCCTACGAGCAGTACTTC.

V is TRBV7-9 and J is TRBJ1-6; 8 positions agree with TRBD1. This CDR3 has 15 residues. The ends lost 5 bases at V and 5 bases at J; junction bases unmatched: 5. Germline V gives CDR1 SEHNR, CDR2 FQNEAQ (reference sequence). CDR3 protein: CASSTGQGDNSPLHF. CDR3 DNA: TGTGCCAGCAGCACAGGACAGGGAGATAATTCACCCCTCCACTTT.

DNA of the CDR3: TGTGCCAGCAGTCCCGGGGACAGGGATCAGCCCCAGCATTTT. As protein: CASSPGDRDQPQHF. This chain links TRBV28 with TRBJ1-5; TRBD1 aligns across 9 bases. J gave up 5 bases and V 5 bases, and 4 bases lay outside the gene matches. Germline lookup yields CDR1 MDHEN and CDR2 SYDVKM. This CDR3 contains 14 residues. Using reference TRBV28 and TRBJ1-5 for the parts outside the CDR3, the full variable domain is DVKVTQSSRYLVKRTGEKVFLECVQDMDHENMFWYRQDPGLGLRLIYFSYDVKMKEKGDIPEGYSVSREKKERFSLILESASTNQTSMYLCASSPGDRDQPQHFGDGTRLSIL.

This rearrangement joins TRBV20-1 to TRBJ1-6; maybe TRBD1 (5 bases). Trimming shortened V by 1 base and J by 7 bases, and 17 bases separated the two germline ends. CDR3 size: 16 residues. The germline V gene has CDR1 DFQATT and CDR2 SNEGSKA (reference sequence). CDR3 region: CSARGEGLRGNSPLHF. CDR3 in DNA: TGCAGTGCTAGAGGGGAGGGGCTGCGAGGGAATTCACCCCTCCACTTT.

This chain joins TRBV11-2 and TRBJ2-7; tentative D call: TRBD2 (5 bases). Germline values: CDR1 SGHAT, CDR2 FQNNGV. This CDR3 region has 14 residues. Trimming removed 0 bases from V and 7 bases from J, with 13 bases in between. This chain's CDR3 is CASSLDPASFEQYF. CDR3 sequence (DNA): TGTGCCAGCAGCTTAGATCCCGCTAGCTTTGAGCAGTACTTC.

This rearrangement joins TRBV2 to TRBJ2-7; D tentatively fits TRBD1 or TRBD2 (6 bases each). The V end lost 3 bases, the J end lost 5 bases, and 17 bases lay between the germline ends. The CDR3 loop spans 15 amino acids. The germline gives CDR1 SNHLY, CDR2 FYNNEI. CDR3 residues: CASSDVLGGADEQYF. For the CDR3, the DNA is TGTGCCAGCAGTGATGTTTTGGGGGGCGCGGACGAGCAGTACTTC.

This clonotype was found a few times. The CDR3 sequence is CASSLGRLAGGRTDTQYF. The CDR3 nucleotides are TGTGCCAGCAGTTTAGGTCGGCTAGCGGGGGGGCGGACAGATACGCAGTATTTT. This chain joins TRBV28 and TRBJ2-3; TRBD2 aligns across 12 bases. Per germline, CDR1 MDHEN and CDR2 SYDVKM. The V gene end was trimmed by 2 bases and the J gene end by 3 bases; junction bases not matched to a gene: 9. CDR3 length: 18 amino acids.

The genes are TRBV12-3 or TRBV12-4 and TRBJ2-7; D is perhaps TRBD2 (6 bases). The V gene lost 4 bases and the J gene lost 6 bases, with 13 bases spanning the gap. This CDR3 is built from 13 residues. The CDR3 nucleotides read TGTGCCAGCAGTTGGGGACTTATGAGCGAGCAGTACTTC. Amino acid sequence: CASSWGLMSEQYF.

This clonotype turned up a few times. The chain links TRBV15 to TRBJ2-1, with no clear D. Germline CDR1 is LNHNV and CDR2 is YYDKDF (reference sequence). Trimming removed 6 bases at V and 2 bases at J, with 11 bases between. This CDR3 comprises 14 residues. CDR3: CATRVGKTYNEQFF. The CDR3 bases are TGTGCCACCAGGGTTGGGAAAACCTACAATGAGCAGTTCTTC. The complete variable domain, with remaining parts taken from reference TRBV15 and TRBJ2-1, reads DAMVIQNPRYQVTQFGKPVTLSCSQTLNHNVMYWYQQKSSQAPKLLFHYYDKDFNNEADTPDNFQSRRPNTSFCFLDIRSPGLGDTAMYLCATRVGKTYNEQFFGPGTRLTVL.

The V call is TRBV12-3 or TRBV12-4, the J call TRBJ2-1; TRBD2 matches at 12 bases. Unmatched junction bases numbered 4, after V lost 4 bases and J lost 6 bases. The CDR3 is 15 amino acids. CDR3 in DNA: TGTGCCAGCAGTTATACTAGCGGGGGGCGCAATGAGCAGTTCTTC. Protein: CASSYTSGGRNEQFF.

The chain joins TRBV5-1 to TRBJ2-5, with D possibly matching TRBD1 (6 bases). From germline, CDR1 is SGHRS and CDR2 YFSETQ. The CDR3 has 15 residues. Between the trimmed V and J ends, which lost 5 bases and 4 bases, there was a span of 18 bases. CDR3 nucleotide sequence: TGCGCCAGCAGTTCTCAGGGGCGCCGCGGAGAGACCCAGTACTTC. This codes for CASSSQGRRGETQYF. Full variable domain (rest looked up from reference TRBV5-1 and TRBJ2-5): KAGVTQTPRYLIKTRGQQVTLSCSPISGHRSVSWYQQTPGQGLQFLFEYFSETQRNKGNFPGRFSGRQFSNSRSEMNVSTLELGDSALYLCASSSQGRRGETQYFGPGTRLLVL.

A few counts support this clonotype. CDR3 sequence reads: CASSFDSLAGTDTQYF. The CDR3 DNA reads as TGCGCCAGCAGCTTTGATTCGCTAGCGGGGACTGATACGCAGTATTTT. This chain connects TRBV5-1 to TRBJ2-3; 9 bases line up with TRBD2. V dropped 2 bases and J dropped 6; count of bases not matched to a gene: 10. The CDR3 loop spans 16 amino acids. Germline assignment: CDR1 SGHRS and CDR2 YFSETQ.

This sequence joins TRBV19 and TRBJ2-1; no definite D call. CDR3 size: 13 residues. Germline CDR1 and CDR2: LNHDA and SQIVND (reference sequence). The V gene lost 5 bases and the J gene lost 7 bases, with 12 bases spanning the gap. The CDR3 region is CASSGLPRNEQFF. CDR3 nucleotide sequence: TGTGCCAGTAGTGGGCTCCCTCGGAATGAGCAGTTCTTC.

The chain has TRBV2 and TRBJ1-1, with D perhaps matching TRBD1 (6 bases). This CDR3 comprises 14 residues. V lost 5 bases, J lost 7 bases, and 17 bases lay in between. Germline loops: CDR1 SNHLY, CDR2 FYNNEI. In nucleotides, the CDR3 is TGTGCCAGCAGTTCTAGGGTAGGACAGCGTGAAGCTTTCTTT. It codes for CASSSRVGQREAFF.

The DNA of the CDR3 is TGCAGTTGCGGGAGGAATTCCTACGAGCAGTACTTC. The encoded protein is CSCGRNSYEQYF. The rearrangement links TRBV20-1 to TRBJ2-7; 8 nucleotides align to TRBD2. Germline CDR1 reads DFQATT; CDR2 reads SNEGSKA (reference sequence). The CDR3 length is 12 residues. The junction had 4 bases not matched to a gene; V was cut back by 8 bases and J by 1 base.

This clonotype was detected ten times or more. The rearrangement joins TRBV20-1 to TRBJ2-3, with 7 bases matching TRBD2. Germline assignment: CDR1 DFQATT and CDR2 SNEGSKA (reference sequence). CDR3 size: 14 residues. Germline trimming cut 4 bases from V and 1 base from J; bases unmatched to any gene: 5. CDR3 bases: TGCAGTGCTACTTGGGGGGGGGGCACAGATACGCAGTATTTT. Protein: CSATWGGGTDTQYF.

This clonotype was seen ten or more times. CDR3 sequence (DNA): TGTGCCAGCAGTAGACAGCGTTGGGATACGCAGTATTTT. Its translation is CASSRQRWDTQYF. V usage is TRBV12-3 or TRBV12-4 and J usage is TRBJ2-3; D possibly corresponds to TRBD1 (5 bases). Trimming cost V 5 bases and J 6 bases, with 12 bases left between them. There are 13 residues in the CDR3.

This sequence joins TRBV7-8 and TRBJ1-1; the D gene is possibly TRBD1 (6 bases). The CDR3 is 15 amino acids. From germline, CDR1 is SGHVS and CDR2 FQNEAQ. V was shortened by 5 bases and J by 1 base, with 14 bases between the two germline ends. This CDR3 is CASSRGGVENTEAFF. As DNA, the CDR3 is TGTGCCAGCAGCAGGGGGGGGGTAGAGAACACTGAAGCTTTCTTT.

The rearrangement uses TRBV5-1 and TRBJ2-3, with 9 bases fitting TRBD1. The CDR3 spans 14 residues. The germline V gene encodes CDR1 SGHRS and CDR2 YFSETQ. Germline trimming cut 6 bases from V and 9 bases from J; bases unmatched to any gene: 11. Here the CDR3 reads CASKQTGGYLTQYF. In nucleotides, the CDR3 is TGCGCCAGCAAACAGACAGGGGGATACTTAACGCAGTATTTT.

This clonotype was picked up a small number of times. The rearrangement links TRBV5-1 to TRBJ2-7; D unresolved. Trimming removed 0 bases at V and 6 bases at J, with 13 bases between. The CDR3 consists of 14 residues. CDR1 is SGHRS, CDR2 YFSETQ, per germline. Written as DNA, the CDR3 is TGCGCCAGCAGCTTGGAGGGCGCGTTGCGCGAGCAGTACTTC. Protein: CASSLEGALREQYF.

This clonotype appeared a few times. The chain links TRBV20-1 to TRBJ2-5, with a possible D match to TRBD1 (6 bases). Trimming took 3 bases from V and 2 from J, leaving 10 bases between them. In germline, CDR1 is DFQATT, CDR2 SNEGSKA (reference sequence). CDR3 size: 13 residues. CDR3 protein: CSASRTVQETQYF. In DNA, the CDR3 is TGCAGTGCTAGTAGGACAGTACAAGAGACCCAGTACTTC.

In this sample, this clonotype turned up a few times. The chain carries TRBV28 and TRBJ2-7; D is uncertain. The CDR3 spans 13 residues. Trimming took 2 bases from V and 6 from J, leaving 11 bases between them. CDR1 is MDHEN, CDR2 SYDVKM, per germline. Written as DNA, the CDR3 is TGTGCCAGCAGTTTAAATGCCTTTGGCGAGCAGTACTTC. This encodes CASSLNAFGEQYF.

V is TRBV20-1 and J is TRBJ2-4; 9 nucleotides line up with TRBD1. This CDR3 has 13 amino acids. Germline V CDR1 and CDR2: DFQATT, SNEGSKA (reference sequence). V gave up 7 bases and J gave up 4 bases; unmatched junction bases: 5. Here the CDR3 reads CSVPDRGKNIQYF. For the CDR3, the DNA is TGCAGTGTTCCCGACAGGGGGAAAAACATTCAGTACTTC.

This clonotype has more than one count but fewer than ten. The chain combines TRBV15 with TRBJ2-7; 12 bases align to TRBD2. V dropped 5 bases and J dropped 7; count of bases not matched to a gene: 9. CDR1 and CDR2 (germline): LNHNV, YYDKDF (reference sequence). The CDR3 has 15 residues. CDR3 DNA: TGTGCCACCAGCCCCCGGACTAGCGGGACTGGGGAGCAGTACTTC. Translating it yields CATSPRTSGTGEQYF.

V usage is TRBV20-1 and J usage is TRBJ2-3; maybe TRBD2 (6 bases). V was cut by 0 bases and J by 4 bases, with 14 bases left in between. The length of the CDR3 is 15 residues. Germline CDR1 reads DFQATT; CDR2 reads SNEGSKA (reference sequence). CDR3 protein: CSARDPASAADTQYF. The DNA of the CDR3 is TGCAGTGCTAGAGATCCGGCTAGCGCAGCAGATACGCAGTATTTT.